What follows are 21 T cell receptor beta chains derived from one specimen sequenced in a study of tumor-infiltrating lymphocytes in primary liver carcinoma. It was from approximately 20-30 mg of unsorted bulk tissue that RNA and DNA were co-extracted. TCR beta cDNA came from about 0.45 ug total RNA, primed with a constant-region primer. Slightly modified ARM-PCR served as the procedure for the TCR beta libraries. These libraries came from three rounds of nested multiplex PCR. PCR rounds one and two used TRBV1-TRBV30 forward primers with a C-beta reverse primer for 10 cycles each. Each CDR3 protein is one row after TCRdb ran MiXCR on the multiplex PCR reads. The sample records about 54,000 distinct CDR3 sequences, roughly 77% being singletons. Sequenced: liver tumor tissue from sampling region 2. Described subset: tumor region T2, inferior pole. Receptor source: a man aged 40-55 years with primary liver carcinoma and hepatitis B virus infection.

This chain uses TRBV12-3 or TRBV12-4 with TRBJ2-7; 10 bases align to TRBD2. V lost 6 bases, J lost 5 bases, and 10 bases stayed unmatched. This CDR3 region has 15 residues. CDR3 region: CASSPAGGLRHEQYF. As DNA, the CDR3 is TGTGCCAGCAGCCCAGCGGGAGGGCTGAGACACGAGCAGTACTTC.

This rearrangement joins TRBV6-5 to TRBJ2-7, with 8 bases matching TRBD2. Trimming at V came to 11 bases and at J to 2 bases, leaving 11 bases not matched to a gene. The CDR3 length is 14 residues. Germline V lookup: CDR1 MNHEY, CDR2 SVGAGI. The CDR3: CASRPGGPPYEQYF. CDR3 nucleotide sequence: TGTGCCTCCAGGCCGGGAGGGCCTCCCTACGAGCAGTACTTC.

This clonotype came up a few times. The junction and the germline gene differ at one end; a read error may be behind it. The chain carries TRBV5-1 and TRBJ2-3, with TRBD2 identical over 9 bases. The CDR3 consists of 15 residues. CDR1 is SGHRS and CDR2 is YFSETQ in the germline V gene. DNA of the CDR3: TGCACCAGCAGCTTGTTAGCGGGAGGCACAGATACGCAGTATTTT. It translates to CTSSLLAGGTDTQYF.

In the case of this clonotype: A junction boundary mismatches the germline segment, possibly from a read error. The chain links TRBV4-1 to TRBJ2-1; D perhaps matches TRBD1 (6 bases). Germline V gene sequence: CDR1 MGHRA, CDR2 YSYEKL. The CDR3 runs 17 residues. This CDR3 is CASSQYLSMDRGNGQFF. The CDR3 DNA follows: TGCGCCAGCAGCCAATATTTAAGTATGGATAGGGGGAATGGGCAGTTCTTC.

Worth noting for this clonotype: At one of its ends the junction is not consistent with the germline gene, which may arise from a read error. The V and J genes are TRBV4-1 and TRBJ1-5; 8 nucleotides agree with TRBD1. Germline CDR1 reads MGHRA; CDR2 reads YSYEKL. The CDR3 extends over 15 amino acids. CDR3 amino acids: CASSQAQGVNQPQHF. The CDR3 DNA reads TGTGCCAGCAGCCAAGCACAGGGGGTCAATCAGCCCCAGCATTTT.

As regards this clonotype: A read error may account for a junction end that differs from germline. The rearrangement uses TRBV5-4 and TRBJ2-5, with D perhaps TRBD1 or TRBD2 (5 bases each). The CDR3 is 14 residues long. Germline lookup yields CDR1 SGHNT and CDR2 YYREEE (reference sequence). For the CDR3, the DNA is TGTGTCAGCAGTGGGGGAACAGAATGGGAGACCCAGTACTTC. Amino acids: CVSSGGTEWETQYF.

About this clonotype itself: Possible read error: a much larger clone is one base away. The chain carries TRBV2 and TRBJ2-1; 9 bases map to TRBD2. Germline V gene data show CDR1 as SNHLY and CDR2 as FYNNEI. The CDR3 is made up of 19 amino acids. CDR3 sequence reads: CASRETRGGPRSSYNEQFF. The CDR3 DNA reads TGTGCCAGCCGTGAGACGCGGGGGGGCCCGAGAAGCTCCTACAATGAGCAGTTCTTC.

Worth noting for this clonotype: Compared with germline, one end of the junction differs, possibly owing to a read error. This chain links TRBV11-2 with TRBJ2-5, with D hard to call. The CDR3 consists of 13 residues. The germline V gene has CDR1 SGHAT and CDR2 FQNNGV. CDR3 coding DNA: TGTGTCAGCAGCTTAAATTCTCTGGAGACCCAGTACTTC. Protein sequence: CVSSLNSLETQYF.

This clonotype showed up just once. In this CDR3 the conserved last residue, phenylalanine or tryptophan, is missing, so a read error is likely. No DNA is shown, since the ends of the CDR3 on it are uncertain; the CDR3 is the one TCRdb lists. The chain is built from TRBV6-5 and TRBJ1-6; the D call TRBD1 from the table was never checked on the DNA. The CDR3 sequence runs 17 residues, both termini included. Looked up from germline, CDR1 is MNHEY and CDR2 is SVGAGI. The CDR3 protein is CASSSTHGTFYNSPLHY.

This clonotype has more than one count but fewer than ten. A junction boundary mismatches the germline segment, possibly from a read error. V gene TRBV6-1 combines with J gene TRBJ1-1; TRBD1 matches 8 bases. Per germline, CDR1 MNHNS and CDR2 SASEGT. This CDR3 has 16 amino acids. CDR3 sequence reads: CARSELGGTGITEAFF. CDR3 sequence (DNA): TGTGCCAGGAGTGAATTGGGAGGGACAGGCATCACTGAAGCTTTCTTT.

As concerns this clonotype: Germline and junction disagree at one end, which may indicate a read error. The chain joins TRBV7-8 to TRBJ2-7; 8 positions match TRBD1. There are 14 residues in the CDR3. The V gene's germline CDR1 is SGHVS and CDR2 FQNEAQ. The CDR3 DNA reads TGTGCCAACAGCTTAGACAGGGGAAACTACGAGCAGTACTTC. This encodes CANSLDRGNYEQYF.

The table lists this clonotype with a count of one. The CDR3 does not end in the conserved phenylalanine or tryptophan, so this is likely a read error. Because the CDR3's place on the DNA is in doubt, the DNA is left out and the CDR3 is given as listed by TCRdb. CDR3 sequence: CASSFRNSTDTQYL. V usage is TRBV11-2 and J usage is TRBJ2-3. Germline V gene lookup returns CDR1 SGHAT and CDR2 FQNNGV. The CDR3 length equals 14 residues, ends included.

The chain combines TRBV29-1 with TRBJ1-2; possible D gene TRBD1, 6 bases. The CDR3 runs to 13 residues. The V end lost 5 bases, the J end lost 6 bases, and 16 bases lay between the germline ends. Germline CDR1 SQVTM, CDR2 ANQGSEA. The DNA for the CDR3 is TGCAGCGTTACAACAAGGGGGACGCATGGCTACACCTTC. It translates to CSVTTRGTHGYTF. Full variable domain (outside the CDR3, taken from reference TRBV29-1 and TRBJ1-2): SAVISQKPSRDICQRGTSLTIQCQVDSQVTMMFWYRQQPGQSLTLIATANQGSEATYESGFVIDKFPISRPNLTFSTLTVSNMSPEDSSIYLCSVTTRGTHGYTFGSGTRLTVV.

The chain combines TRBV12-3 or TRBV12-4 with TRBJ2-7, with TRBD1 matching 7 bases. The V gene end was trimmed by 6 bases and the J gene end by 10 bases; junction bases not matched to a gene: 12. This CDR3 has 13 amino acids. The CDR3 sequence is CASRLGQPCEQYF. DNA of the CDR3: TGTGCCAGCAGACTGGGACAGCCCTGCGAACAGTACTTC.

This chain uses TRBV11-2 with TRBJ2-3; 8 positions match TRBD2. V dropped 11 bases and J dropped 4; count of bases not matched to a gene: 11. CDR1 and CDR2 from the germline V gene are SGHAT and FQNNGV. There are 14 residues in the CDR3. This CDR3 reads CAGGERESADTQYF. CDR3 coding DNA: TGTGCCGGAGGGGAGCGGGAGTCCGCAGATACGCAGTATTTT.

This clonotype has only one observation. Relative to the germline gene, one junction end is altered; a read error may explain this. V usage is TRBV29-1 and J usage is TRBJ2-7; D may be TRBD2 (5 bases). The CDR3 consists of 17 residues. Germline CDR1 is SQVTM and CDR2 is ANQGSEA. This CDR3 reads CSLEDDRAASSSYEEYF. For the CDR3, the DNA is TGCAGCCTTGAAGACGACCGAGCGGCCTCGAGCTCCTACGAGGAGTACTTC.

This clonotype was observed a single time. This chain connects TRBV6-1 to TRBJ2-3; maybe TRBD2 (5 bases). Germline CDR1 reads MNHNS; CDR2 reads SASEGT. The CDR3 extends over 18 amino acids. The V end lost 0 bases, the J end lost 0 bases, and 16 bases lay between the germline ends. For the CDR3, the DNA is TGTGCCAGCAGTGAAGCAGCAGGCGGGCCGTATAGCACAGATACGCAGTATTTT. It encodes CASSEAAGGPYSTDTQYF.

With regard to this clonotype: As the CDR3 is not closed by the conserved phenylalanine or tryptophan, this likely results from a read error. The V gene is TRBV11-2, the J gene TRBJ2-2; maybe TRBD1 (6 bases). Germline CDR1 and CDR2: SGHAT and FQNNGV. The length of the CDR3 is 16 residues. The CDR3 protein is CVSSSRQASNTGELFL. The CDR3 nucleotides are TGTGTGAGCAGCTCCAGACAGGCTTCGAACACCGGGGAGCTGTTTCTT.

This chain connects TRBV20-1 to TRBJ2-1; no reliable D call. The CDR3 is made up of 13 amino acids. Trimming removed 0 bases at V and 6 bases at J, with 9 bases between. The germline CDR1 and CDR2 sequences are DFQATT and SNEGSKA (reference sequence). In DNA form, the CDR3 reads TGCAGTGCTAGAGATATGGCGATCAATGAGCAGTTCTTC. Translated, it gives CSARDMAINEQFF.

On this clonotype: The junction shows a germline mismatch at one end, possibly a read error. CDR3 nucleotide sequence: TGTGCGAGCGGCTTATCCGTTGGACTAGCGGGAGGGGGGTACGAGCAGTGCTTC. Translation gives CASGLSVGLAGGGYEQCF. The V gene is TRBV11-2, the J gene TRBJ2-7, with TRBD2 matching 15 bases. This CDR3 comprises 18 residues. The germline V gene has CDR1 SGHAT and CDR2 FQNNGV.

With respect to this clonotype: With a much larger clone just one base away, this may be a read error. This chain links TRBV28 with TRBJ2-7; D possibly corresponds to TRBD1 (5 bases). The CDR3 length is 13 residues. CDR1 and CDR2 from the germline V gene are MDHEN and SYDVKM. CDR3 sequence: CASRPPTAYKQYF. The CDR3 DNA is TGTGCCAGCAGACCTCCGACAGCCTACAAGCAGTACTTC.